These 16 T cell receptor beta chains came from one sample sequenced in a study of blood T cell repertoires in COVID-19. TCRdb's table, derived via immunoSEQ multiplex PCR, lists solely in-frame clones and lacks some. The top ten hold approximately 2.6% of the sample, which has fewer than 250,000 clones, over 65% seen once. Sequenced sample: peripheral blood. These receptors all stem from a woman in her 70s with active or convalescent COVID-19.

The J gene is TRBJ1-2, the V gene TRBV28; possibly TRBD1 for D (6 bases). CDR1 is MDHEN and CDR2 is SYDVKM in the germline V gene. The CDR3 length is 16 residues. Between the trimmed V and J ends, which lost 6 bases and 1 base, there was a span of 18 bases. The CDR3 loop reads CASRLYQGQNNYGYTF. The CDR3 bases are TGTGCCAGCAGACTTTACCAGGGGCAGAATAACTATGGCTACACCTTC.

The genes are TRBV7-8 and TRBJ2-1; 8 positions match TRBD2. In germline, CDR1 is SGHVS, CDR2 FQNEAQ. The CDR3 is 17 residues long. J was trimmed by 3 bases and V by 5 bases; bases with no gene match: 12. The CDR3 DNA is TGTGCCAGCAGCCTACCCCCGGGACTAGGGTTCTACAATGAGCAGTTCTTC. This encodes CASSLPPGLGFYNEQFF.

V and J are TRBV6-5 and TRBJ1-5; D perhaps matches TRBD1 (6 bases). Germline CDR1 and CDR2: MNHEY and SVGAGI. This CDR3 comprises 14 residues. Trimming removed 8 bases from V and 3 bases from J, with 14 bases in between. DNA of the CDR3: TGTGCCAGCCTGGGGGCAGGCCTCAATCAGCCCCAGCATTTT. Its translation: CASLGAGLNQPQHF.

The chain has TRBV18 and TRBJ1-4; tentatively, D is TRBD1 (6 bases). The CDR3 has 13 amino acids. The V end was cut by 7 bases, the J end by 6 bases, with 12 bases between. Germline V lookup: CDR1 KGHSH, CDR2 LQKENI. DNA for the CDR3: TGTGCCAGCTTCAGGGGCGAGGATGAAAAACTGTTTTTT. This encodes CASFRGEDEKLFF.

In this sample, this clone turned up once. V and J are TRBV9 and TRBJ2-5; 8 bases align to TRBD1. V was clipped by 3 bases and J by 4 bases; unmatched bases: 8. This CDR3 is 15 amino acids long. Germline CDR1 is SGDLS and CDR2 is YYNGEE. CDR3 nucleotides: TGTGCCAGCAGCGAGGGACAGGCCTGGGGAGAGACCCAGTACTTC. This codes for CASSEGQAWGETQYF. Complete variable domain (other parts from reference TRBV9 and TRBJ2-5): DSGVTQTPKHLITATGQRVTLRCSPRSGDLSVYWYQQSLDQGLQFLIQYYNGEERAKGNILERFSAQQFPDLHSELNLSSLELGDSALYFCASSEGQAWGETQYFGPGTRLLVL.

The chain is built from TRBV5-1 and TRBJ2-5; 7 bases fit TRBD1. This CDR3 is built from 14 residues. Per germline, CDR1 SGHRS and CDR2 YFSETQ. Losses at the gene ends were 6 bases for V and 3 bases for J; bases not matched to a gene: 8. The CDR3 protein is CASTLGQPEETQYF. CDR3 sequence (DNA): TGCGCCAGCACCCTGGGACAGCCCGAAGAGACCCAGTACTTC.

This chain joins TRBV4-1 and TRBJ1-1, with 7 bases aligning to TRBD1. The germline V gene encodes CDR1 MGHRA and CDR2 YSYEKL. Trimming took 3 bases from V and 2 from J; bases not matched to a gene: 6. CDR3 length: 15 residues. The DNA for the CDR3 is TGCGCCAGCAGCCATGGGGACAGCTTAAACACTGAAGCTTTCTTT. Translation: CASSHGDSLNTEAFF.

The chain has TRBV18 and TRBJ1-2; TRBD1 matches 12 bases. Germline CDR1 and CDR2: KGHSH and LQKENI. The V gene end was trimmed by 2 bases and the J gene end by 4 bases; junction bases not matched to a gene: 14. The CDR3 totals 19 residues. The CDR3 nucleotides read TGTGCCAGCTCACCAAAATCCTCCGGGACAGGGGGCAGAGGCTATGGCTACACCTTC. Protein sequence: CASSPKSSGTGGRGYGYTF.

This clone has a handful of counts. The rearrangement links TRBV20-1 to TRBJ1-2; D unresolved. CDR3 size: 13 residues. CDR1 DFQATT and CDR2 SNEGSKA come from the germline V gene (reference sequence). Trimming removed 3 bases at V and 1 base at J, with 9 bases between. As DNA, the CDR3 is TGCAGTGCTAGTAGGGAGTTTAACTATGGCTACACCTTC. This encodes CSASREFNYGYTF.

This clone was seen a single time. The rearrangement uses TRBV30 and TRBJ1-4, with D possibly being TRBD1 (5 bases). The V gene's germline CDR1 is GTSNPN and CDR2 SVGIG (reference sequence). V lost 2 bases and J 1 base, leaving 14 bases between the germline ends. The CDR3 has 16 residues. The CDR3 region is CAWSSFQGLTNEKLFF. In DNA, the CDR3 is TGTGCCTGGAGTTCCTTCCAGGGATTAACTAATGAAAAACTGTTTTTT.

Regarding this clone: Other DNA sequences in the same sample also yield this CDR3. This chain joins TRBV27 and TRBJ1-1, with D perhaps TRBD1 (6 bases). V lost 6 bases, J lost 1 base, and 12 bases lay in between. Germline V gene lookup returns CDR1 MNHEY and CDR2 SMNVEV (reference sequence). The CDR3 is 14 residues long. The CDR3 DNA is TGTGCCAGCAGCGTCGACAGGACGAACACTGAAGCTTTCTTT. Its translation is CASSVDRTNTEAFF.

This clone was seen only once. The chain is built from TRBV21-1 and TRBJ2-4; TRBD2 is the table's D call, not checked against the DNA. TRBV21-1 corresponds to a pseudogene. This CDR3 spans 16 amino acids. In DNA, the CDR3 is TGTGCCAGCAGCAAAGCGGATAGCGGTATCAAAAACATTCAGTACTTC. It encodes CASSKADSGIKNIQYF.

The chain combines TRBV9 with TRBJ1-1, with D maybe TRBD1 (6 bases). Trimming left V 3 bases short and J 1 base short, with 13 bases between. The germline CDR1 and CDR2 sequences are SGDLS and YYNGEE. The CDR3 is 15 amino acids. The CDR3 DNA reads TGTGCCAGCAGCGAAACACTGACAGGGAACACTGAAGCTTTCTTT. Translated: CASSETLTGNTEAFF. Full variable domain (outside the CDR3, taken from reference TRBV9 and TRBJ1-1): DSGVTQTPKHLITATGQRVTLRCSPRSGDLSVYWYQQSLDQGLQFLIQYYNGEERAKGNILERFSAQQFPDLHSELNLSSLELGDSALYFCASSETLTGNTEAFFGQGTRLTVV.

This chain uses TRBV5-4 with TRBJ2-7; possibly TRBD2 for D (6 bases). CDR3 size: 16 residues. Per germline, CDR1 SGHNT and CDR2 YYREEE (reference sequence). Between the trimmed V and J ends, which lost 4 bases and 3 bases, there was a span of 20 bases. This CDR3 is CASSATPSAPYYEQYF. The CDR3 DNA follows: TGTGCCAGCAGCGCAACCCCTAGCGCTCCGTACTACGAGCAGTACTTC. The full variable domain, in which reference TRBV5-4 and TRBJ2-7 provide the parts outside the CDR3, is ETGVTQSPTHLIKTRGQQVTLRCSSQSGHNTVSWYQQALGQGPQFIFQYYREEENGRGNFPPRFSGLQFPNYSSELNVNALELDDSALYLCASSATPSAPYYEQYFGPGTRLTVT.

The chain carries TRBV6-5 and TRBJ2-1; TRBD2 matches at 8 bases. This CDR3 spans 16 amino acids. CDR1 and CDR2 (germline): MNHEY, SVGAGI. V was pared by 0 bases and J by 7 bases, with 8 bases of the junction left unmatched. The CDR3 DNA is TGTGCCAGCAGTTACTCGTCGAGCGGGGGTAAAAATGAGCAGTTCTTC. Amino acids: CASSYSSSGGKNEQFF.

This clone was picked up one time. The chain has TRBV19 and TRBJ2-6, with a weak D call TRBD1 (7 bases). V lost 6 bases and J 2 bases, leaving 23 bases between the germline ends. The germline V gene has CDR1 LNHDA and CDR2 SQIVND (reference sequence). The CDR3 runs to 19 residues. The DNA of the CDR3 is TGTGCCAGTAGCCTTGACCATGCAGGGGGAGGTACTGGGGCCAACGTCCTGACTTTC. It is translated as CASSLDHAGGGTGANVLTF. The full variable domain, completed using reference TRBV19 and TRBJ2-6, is DGGITQSPKYLFRKEGQNVTLSCEQNLNHDAMYWYRQDPGQGLRLIYYSQIVNDFQKGDIAEGYSVSREKKESFPLTVTSAQKNPTAFYLCASSLDHAGGGTGANVLTFGAGSRLTVL.